The rows below give T cell receptor beta chains drawn from one sample of a study of blood T cell repertoires in COVID-19. TCRdb keeps only in-frame clones here, not all; method: immunoSEQ multiplex PCR. The table lists 150,000 to 250,000 clones, approximately 84% of them singletons, with 6.9% in the top ten. Sequencing input: peripheral blood. The receptors originated from a human donor with acute or convalescent COVID-19. The donor label of this sample is uncertain. The CDR3 runs from the conserved cysteine through the conserved F or W. A D gene is named only where the DNA matches it firmly. The size entry is marked missing in some rows and otherwise reads once, few, many or a size class.

DNA: TGTGCCAGCAGTTTCTTGGCCGAAAAACTGTTTTTT; CDR3: CASSFLAEKLFF; D: .; V: TRBV12-3/TRBV12-4; J: TRBJ1-4; length: 12; size: .
DNA: TGTGCCAGCAGTGGGAAGGGACTAGGAGCCTACAATGAGCAGTTCTTC; CDR3: CASSGKGLGAYNEQFF; D: TRBD2; V: TRBV6-1; J: TRBJ2-1; length: 16; size: .
DNA: TGTGCCAGCAGGCTAGCGGCAAGCTCCTACGAGCAGTACTTC; CDR3: CASRLAASSYEQYF; D: TRBD2; V: TRBV5-5; J: TRBJ2-7; length: 14; size: many
DNA: TGTGCCAGCAGTGCGAATTTCGCTAGCGGGGGTACGCAGTATTTT; CDR3: CASSANFASGGTQYF; D: TRBD2; V: TRBV25-1; J: TRBJ2-3; length: 15; size: .
DNA: TGTGCCACCAGTGATAGACTAGCGGGAGCCTACAATGAGCAGTTCTTC; CDR3: CATSDRLAGAYNEQFF; D: TRBD2; V: TRBV24-1; J: TRBJ2-1; length: 16; size: once
DNA: TGTGCCAGCAGTTATCCAGGAGGTGAGCAGTTCTTC; CDR3: CASSYPGGEQFF; D: .; V: TRBV6-6; J: TRBJ2-1; length: 12; size: .
DNA: TGTGCCAGCAGCTTAGCGGGACCGACGCCCTATGGCTACACCTTC; CDR3: CASSLAGPTPYGYTF; D: .; V: TRBV7-3; J: TRBJ1-2; length: 15; size: .
DNA: TGTGCCATCGCGGGACTAGCGGAAGAGACCCAGTACTTC; CDR3: CAIAGLAEETQYF; D: TRBD2; V: TRBV10-3; J: TRBJ2-5; length: 13; size: .
DNA: TGTGCCAGCAGTGTGCTCGGACAGAATTATGGCTACACCTTC; CDR3: CASSVLGQNYGYTF; D: .; V: TRBV5-6; J: TRBJ1-2; length: 14; size: .
DNA: TGTGCCAGCACTGGGACAGGAGGCAATCAGCCCCAGCATTTT; CDR3: CASTGTGGNQPQHF; D: TRBD1; V: TRBV25-1; J: TRBJ1-5; length: 14; size: .
DNA: TGCGCCAGCAGAACCAGCGGGGGCACAGATACGCAGTATTTT; CDR3: CASRTSGGTDTQYF; D: TRBD2; V: TRBV5-1; J: TRBJ2-3; length: 14; size: .
DNA: TGTGCCAGCAGCCGACAGGGGCCCTACGAGCAGTACTTC; CDR3: CASSRQGPYEQYF; D: TRBD1; V: TRBV7-9; J: TRBJ2-7; length: 13; size: .
DNA: TGCAGTGCTAGTAGGCGTACAGGAGTGAACACTGAAGCTTTCTTT; CDR3: CSASRRTGVNTEAFF; D: .; V: TRBV20-1; J: TRBJ1-1; length: 15; size: .
DNA: TGTGCCAGTAGTATAGTAACAGGTAGCAATCAGCCCCAGCATTTT; CDR3: CASSIVTGSNQPQHF; D: .; V: TRBV19; J: TRBJ1-5; length: 15; size: few
DNA: TGTGCCAGCAGCTCTCTAACAGGAGGGACCGAGACCCAGTACTTC; CDR3: CASSSLTGGTETQYF; D: .; V: TRBV7-6; J: TRBJ2-5; length: 15; size: once
DNA: TGTGCCAGCAGCCTCGAACACTCCTACGAGCAGTACTTC; CDR3: CASSLEHSYEQYF; D: .; V: TRBV11-2; J: TRBJ2-7; length: 13; size: .
DNA: TGTGCCAGCTCACCGGGACAGGGTGTCTCGCTAGGGACACCCCTCCACTTT; CDR3: CASSPGQGVSLGTPLHF; D: TRBD1; V: TRBV18; J: TRBJ1-6; length: 17; size: .
DNA: TGTGCCAGCAGCCAGGGTTTCGGGGGAAACACCATATATTTT; CDR3: CASSQGFGGNTIYF; D: .; V: TRBV6-5; J: TRBJ1-3; length: 14; size: .
DNA: TGTGCTAGTGGTTTGAACCGCAGGGGCCTATTTGGGAACACTGAAGCTTTCTTT; CDR3: CASGLNRRGLFGNTEAFF; D: .; V: TRBV12-5; J: TRBJ1-1; length: 18; size: .
DNA: TGTGCCAGCAGGAAGACTAGCGGGAGGGTCTACGAGCAGTACTTC; CDR3: CASRKTSGRVYEQYF; D: TRBD2; V: TRBV28; J: TRBJ2-7; length: 15; size: .
DNA: TGTGCCAGCAGCATCGGACTAGCGGGGAACAATGAGCAGTTCTTC; CDR3: CASSIGLAGNNEQFF; D: TRBD2; V: TRBV7-8; J: TRBJ2-1; length: 15; size: .
DNA: TGTGCCAGCAGTTTTGGACTAGCTGCGATGGACGAGCAGTACTTC; CDR3: CASSFGLAAMDEQYF; D: TRBD2; V: TRBV27; J: TRBJ2-7; length: 15; size: .
DNA: TGTGCCAGCAGTGAGCGGGACAGGGGTGGGCAGTATTTT; CDR3: CASSERDRGGQYF; D: TRBD1; V: TRBV6-1; J: TRBJ2-3; length: 13; size: .
DNA: TGTGCCAGCAGCCAAGAAGCCTTCGACTACAATGAGCAGTTCTTC; CDR3: CASSQEAFDYNEQFF; D: .; V: TRBV3-1/TRBV3-2; J: TRBJ2-1; length: 15; size: .
DNA: TGTGCCAGCAGCTTTGCGCCCAACTACGAGCAGTACTTC; CDR3: CASSFAPNYEQYF; D: .; V: TRBV7-3; J: TRBJ2-7; length: 13; size: .
DNA: TGCAGCGTTGAAGGGCGGGGATTTACCGATACGCAGTATTTT; CDR3: CSVEGRGFTDTQYF; D: .; V: TRBV29-1; J: TRBJ2-3; length: 14; size: .
DNA: TGTGCCACACGGGGGGGCGAGAACTATGGCTACACCTTC; CDR3: CATRGGENYGYTF; D: .; V: TRBV10-3; J: TRBJ1-2; length: 13; size: .
DNA: TGTGCCAGCAGCCGGCAGGGTAACAATGAGCAGTTCTTC; CDR3: CASSRQGNNEQFF; D: .; V: TRBV5-5; J: TRBJ2-1; length: 13; size: .
DNA: TGCGCCAGCAGCTCCAGGGACAGTACAAACGAGCAGTACTTC; CDR3: CASSSRDSTNEQYF; D: TRBD1; V: TRBV5-1; J: TRBJ2-7; length: 14; size: .
DNA: TGCGCCAGCAGCTTGCTCGCAGGGGAGGGAGAGACCCAGTACTTC; CDR3: CASSLLAGEGETQYF; D: .; V: TRBV5-1; J: TRBJ2-5; length: 15; size: .
DNA: TGTGCCAGCCGTACCGGGGTCGGCACAGATACGCAGTATTTT; CDR3: CASRTGVGTDTQYF; D: .; V: TRBV27; J: TRBJ2-3; length: 14; size: .
DNA: TGTGCCAGCAGCCTATCGCCCGTCGGCGAGCAGTACTTC; CDR3: CASSLSPVGEQYF; D: .; V: TRBV28; J: TRBJ2-7; length: 13; size: once
DNA: TGTGCCAGCGCTCTAGCCTACGAGCAGTACTTC; CDR3: CASALAYEQYF; D: .; V: TRBV6-5; J: TRBJ2-7; length: 11; size: .
DNA: TGTGCCAGCAGCCCAACAGGACAGGGGTCTAATGAAAAACTGTTTTTT; CDR3: CASSPTGQGSNEKLFF; D: TRBD1; V: TRBV7-9; J: TRBJ1-4; length: 16; size: .
DNA: TGTGCCAGCACCCCTTCGCAGGGGGCCCACGAGCAGTACTTC; CDR3: CASTPSQGAHEQYF; D: TRBD1; V: TRBV6-4; J: TRBJ2-7; length: 14; size: .
DNA: TGTGCCAGCAGCCCATCGGTCGTGAGCTCCTACGAGCAGTACTTC; CDR3: CASSPSVVSSYEQYF; D: .; V: TRBV7-2; J: TRBJ2-7; length: 15; size: .
DNA: TGTGCCAGCAGGGGGACAGGGCAGCTGGGCACTGAAGCTTTCTTT; CDR3: CASRGTGQLGTEAFF; D: TRBD1; V: TRBV6-5; J: TRBJ1-1; length: 15; size: .